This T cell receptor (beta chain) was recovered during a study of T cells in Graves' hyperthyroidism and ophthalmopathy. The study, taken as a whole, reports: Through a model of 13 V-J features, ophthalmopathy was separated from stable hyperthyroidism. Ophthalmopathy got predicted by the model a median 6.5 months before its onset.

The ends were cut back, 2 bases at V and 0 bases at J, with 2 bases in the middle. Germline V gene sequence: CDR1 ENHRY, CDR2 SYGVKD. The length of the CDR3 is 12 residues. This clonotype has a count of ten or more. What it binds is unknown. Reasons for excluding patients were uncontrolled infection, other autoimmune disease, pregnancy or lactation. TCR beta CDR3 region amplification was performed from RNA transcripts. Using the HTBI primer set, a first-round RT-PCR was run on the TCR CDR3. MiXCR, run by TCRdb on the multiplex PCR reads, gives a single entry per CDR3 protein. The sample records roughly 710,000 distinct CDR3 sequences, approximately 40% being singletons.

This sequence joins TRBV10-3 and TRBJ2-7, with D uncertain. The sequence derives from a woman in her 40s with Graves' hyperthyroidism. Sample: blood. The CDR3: CAISERSYEQYF. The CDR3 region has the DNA TGTGCCATCAGTGAGCGCTCCTACGAGCAGTACTTC.